This TCR beta chain appears in the sequencing data of a study of blood T cell repertoires in COVID-19. Original methodology: Cell counts per sample came from amplifying reference gene primers. Some clones are missing from TCRdb's copy, which holds only in-frame ones; the method was immunoSEQ multiplex PCR. That table supplies the V and J calls and clone size; D and trimming were determined from the DNA. Among around 150,000 clones listed, around four fifths were seen once. Sequenced input: PBMCs or T cells enriched from blood (not recorded which). This clonotype originated in a woman aged 55-69 years who had recovered from COVID-19.

CDR3 coding DNA: TGTGCCAGCAGCCAAGATGAGGCGAACTATGGCTACACCTTC. It is translated as CASSQDEANYGYTF. V and J are TRBV4-2 and TRBJ1-2, with D uncertain. V lost 0 bases and J lost 2, with 7 bases in between. The length of the CDR3 is 14 residues. CDR1 and CDR2 (germline): LGHNA, YNFKEQ.